Shown below are 32 T cell receptor beta chains from a single sample sequenced in a study of cytomegalovirus exposure and HLA in healthy donors. TCRdb's copy holds only in-frame clones and misses some; the assay was immunoSEQ multiplex PCR. The table includes about 350,000 clones, roughly 90% detected once. The sample comprised PBMCs. These receptor sequences come from a woman aged 25-40 years in good health and CMV-seropositive.

The genes are TRBV9 and TRBJ2-2; perhaps TRBD2 as D (6 bases). Per the germline V gene, CDR1 is SGDLS and CDR2 is YYNGEE. CDR3 length: 18 residues. V was pared by 3 bases and J by 5 bases, with 23 bases between. The CDR3 bases are TGTGCCAGCAGCGACCGGGGTTTGGGGGGAGCAAAAACCGGGGAGCTGTTTTTT. Encoded protein: CASSDRGLGGAKTGELFF.

This chain uses TRBV6-1 with TRBJ2-7; 10 bases are a match to TRBD1. The J segment lost 5 bases and the V segment lost 6 bases, leaving 10 bases of the junction unmatched. This CDR3 spans 15 amino acids. Per the germline V gene, CDR1 is MNHNS and CDR2 is SASEGT. The CDR3 DNA sequence: TGTGCCAGCAGCCCCGACAGGGGGCAAGTAAACGAGCAGTACTTC. Translating gives CASSPDRGQVNEQYF.

The V call is TRBV27, the J call TRBJ2-2; 10 bases fit TRBD2. The V gene end was trimmed by 6 bases and the J gene end by 8 bases; junction bases not matched to a gene: 15. In germline, CDR1 is MNHEY, CDR2 SMNVEV (reference sequence). CDR3 size: 17 residues. The CDR3 protein is CASSVLRTSGLGGELFF. Here the CDR3 DNA reads TGTGCCAGCAGCGTTTTACGGACTAGCGGACTTGGTGGGGAGCTGTTTTTT.

The gene calls are TRBV7-9 and TRBJ2-4; possibly TRBD1 for D (6 bases). This CDR3 is 14 amino acids long. Trimming took 5 bases from V and 3 from J, leaving 11 bases between them. Germline CDR1 and CDR2: SEHNR and FQNEAQ (reference sequence). The DNA for the CDR3 is TGTGCCAGCAGCAAAAGGGACATCAAAAACATTCAGTACTTC. It is translated as CASSKRDIKNIQYF.

The rearrangement uses TRBV5-4 and TRBJ2-7; D unresolved. Germline V gene sequence: CDR1 SGHNT, CDR2 YYREEE (reference sequence). The CDR3 sequence is 14 residues long. V was cut by 2 bases and J by 1 base, with 10 bases left in between. The CDR3 sequence: CASSFRQWSYEQYF. CDR3 nucleotide sequence: TGTGCCAGCAGCTTCCGGCAGTGGTCCTACGAGCAGTACTTC.

This chain links TRBV7-9 with TRBJ1-2; D not certain. The CDR3 totals 14 residues. Germline V gene sequence: CDR1 SEHNR, CDR2 FQNEAQ (reference sequence). The V and J ends lost 5 bases and 8 bases respectively, with 18 bases between them. The CDR3 here is CASSPRIRFRGYTF. As DNA, the CDR3 is TGTGCCAGCAGCCCTCGCATCAGATTTCGGGGCTACACCTTC.

The rearrangement links TRBV27 to TRBJ2-1; 11 bases are a match to TRBD2. Trimming cost V 1 base and J 8 bases; bases outside gene matches: 7. The CDR3 covers 16 residues. Germline assignment: CDR1 MNHEY and CDR2 SMNVEV (reference sequence). The CDR3 loop is CASSLWASGRKYEQFF. DNA for the CDR3: TGTGCCAGCAGTTTATGGGCTAGCGGGAGGAAGTATGAGCAGTTCTTC.

The V call is TRBV4-3, the J call TRBJ2-7, with 7 bases that match TRBD2. Germline V CDR1 and CDR2: LGHNA, YSLEER. Trimming removed 1 base from V and 4 bases from J; junction bases left unmatched: 7. The length of the CDR3 is 15 residues. The CDR3 nucleotides are TGCGCCAGCAGCCAAGGGGGAGGGGCCGGGTACGAGCAGTACTTC. This encodes CASSQGGGAGYEQYF.

This clone was detected only a few times. The V gene is TRBV10-3, the J gene TRBJ1-5; D unclear. The germline CDR1 and CDR2 sequences are ENHRY and SYGVKD. The CDR3 totals 12 residues. This CDR3 is CAIGRSNQPQHF. The CDR3 nucleotides are TGTGCTATCGGACGGTCCAATCAGCCCCAGCATTTT.

The chain is built from TRBV6-6 and TRBJ1-2; perhaps TRBD1 as D (5 bases). Germline V gives CDR1 MNHNY, CDR2 SVGAGI (reference sequence). The CDR3 length is 14 residues. V gave up 0 bases and J gave up 8 bases, with 13 bases separating them. In DNA form, the CDR3 reads TGTGCCAGCAGTTACTCGCACGGGGCGGGGGGCTACACCTTC. Amino acids: CASSYSHGAGGYTF.

This clone was picked up one time. This chain joins TRBV30 and TRBJ2-3; 8 bases fit TRBD2. Germline CDR1 reads GTSNPN; CDR2 reads SVGIG (reference sequence). V trimming: 7 bases; J trimming: 5 bases; junction bases outside the gene matches: 14. This CDR3 has 15 amino acids. CDR3 in DNA: TGTGCCTCTGAGGTCGGGGGGGCGCCGGGAGATACGCAGTATTTT. It codes for CASEVGGAPGDTQYF.

This chain uses TRBV5-7 with TRBJ2-7; 8 bases line up with TRBD2. TRBV5-7 is given ORF status, its function remaining uncertain. The CDR3 totals 13 residues. Losses at the gene ends were 7 bases for V and 5 bases for J; bases not matched to a gene: 8. The CDR3 DNA sequence: TGTGCCAGCCCCCCGGGGGGGGGCCACGAGCAGTACTTC. It is translated as CASPPGGGHEQYF.

The V gene is TRBV28, the J gene TRBJ2-1; TRBD1 might be the D (5 bases). V was clipped by 2 bases and J by 8 bases, with 16 bases between them. The CDR3 is 15 residues long. Germline V gene sequence: CDR1 MDHEN, CDR2 SYDVKM. The CDR3 sequence: CASSLRGAGGYEQFF. DNA of the CDR3: TGTGCCAGCAGTTTAAGGGGTGCCGGTGGGTATGAGCAGTTCTTC.

The chain recombines TRBV5-1 with TRBJ2-5; 9 positions agree with TRBD1. V lost 1 base to trimming and J lost 1 base; unmatched junction nucleotides: 8. The CDR3 length is 17 residues. Germline V gives CDR1 SGHRS, CDR2 YFSETQ. The CDR3 loop reads CASSLPTGTGSQETQYF. CDR3 DNA: TGCGCCAGCAGCTTGCCCACCGGGACAGGGAGCCAAGAGACCCAGTACTTC.

V is TRBV28 and J is TRBJ2-7, with D perhaps TRBD1 (6 bases). Germline V gives CDR1 MDHEN, CDR2 SYDVKM. V lost 6 bases and J 2 bases, leaving 17 bases between the germline ends. CDR3 length: 15 residues. The CDR3 loop reads CASRSTGTTPYEQYF. The CDR3 region has the DNA TGTGCCAGCAGATCCACCGGGACAACTCCCTACGAGCAGTACTTC.

This chain links TRBV4-3 with TRBJ2-5; 10 nucleotides agree with TRBD1. The CDR3 is 17 amino acids. V was pared by 0 bases and J by 4 bases, with 8 bases of the junction left unmatched. Germline CDR1 and CDR2: LGHNA and YSLEER. CDR3 sequence: CASSQDWGTGVIETQYF. In nucleotides, the CDR3 is TGCGCCAGCAGCCAAGATTGGGGGACAGGGGTCATAGAGACCCAGTACTTC.

The chain carries TRBV6-5 and TRBJ1-4, with D hard to call. This CDR3 region has 13 residues. Germline assignment: CDR1 MNHEY and CDR2 SVGAGI. V lost 8 bases to trimming and J lost 7 bases, with 14 bases between them. The CDR3 DNA follows: TGTGCCAGCCATGACGGGGTGGGTGAAAAACTGTTTTTT. It codes for CASHDGVGEKLFF.

Of note for this clone: The same CDR3 can be traced to other DNA sequences in this sample. V is TRBV4-3 and J is TRBJ1-5; D ambiguous. The CDR3 contains 14 residues. Trimming stripped 0 bases from V and 4 bases from J, with 7 bases between. Germline V gene sequence: CDR1 LGHNA, CDR2 YSLEER. CDR3 in amino acids: CASSQDRANQPQHF. CDR3 DNA sequence: TGCGCCAGCAGCCAAGATAGGGCTAATCAGCCCCAGCATTTT.

J is TRBJ2-2 and V is TRBV29-1, with TRBD2 matching 9 bases. The CDR3 is 16 residues long. CDR1 is SQVTM and CDR2 is ANQGSEA in the germline V gene. Trimming removed 4 bases from V and 0 bases from J; junction bases left unmatched: 6. In DNA, the CDR3 is TGCAGCGTTGTACCTAGCGGGACCGCGAACACCGGGGAGCTGTTTTTT. This gives the protein CSVVPSGTANTGELFF.

This sequence joins TRBV7-2 and TRBJ2-5, with TRBD2 matching over 10 bases. The germline gives CDR1 SGHTA, CDR2 FQGNSA. J was trimmed by 3 bases and V by 1 base; bases with no gene match: 5. There are 16 residues in the CDR3. CDR3 sequence: CASSLVPSGGKETQYF. CDR3 nucleotide sequence: TGTGCCAGCAGCTTAGTCCCTAGCGGGGGAAAAGAGACCCAGTACTTC.

This clone has at least ten counts. V and J are TRBV30 and TRBJ2-3; D might be TRBD1 (6 bases). The CDR3 has 16 amino acids. Trimming stripped 1 base from V and 6 bases from J, with 20 bases between. CDR1 is GTSNPN and CDR2 is SVGIG in the germline V gene (reference sequence). CDR3 DNA: TGTGCCTGGAGTGGGACGGACAGTTCGAACGGGGATACGCAGTATTTT. It encodes CAWSGTDSSNGDTQYF.

The chain recombines TRBV4-2 with TRBJ2-3, with D hard to call. The V gene lost 0 bases and the J gene lost 5 bases, with 15 bases spanning the gap. The germline V gene has CDR1 LGHNA and CDR2 YNFKEQ. The CDR3 contains 16 residues. CDR3 DNA sequence: TGTGCCAGCAGCCAAGAAACACTACGAGACGGAGATACGCAGTATTTT. Translated: CASSQETLRDGDTQYF.

This clone was found once. V gene TRBV2 combines with J gene TRBJ1-2; D possibly corresponds to TRBD1 (6 bases). The V end was cut by 8 bases, the J end by 1 base, with 17 bases between. The CDR3 sequence is 15 residues long. Per germline, CDR1 SNHLY and CDR2 FYNNEI. The CDR3 is CASSGTTGVNYGYTF. The CDR3 DNA reads as TGTGCCAGCTCAGGGACGACAGGAGTTAACTATGGCTACACCTTC.

This chain uses TRBV27 with TRBJ1-2; 7 bases map to TRBD1. The ends lost 5 bases at V and 7 bases at J; junction bases unmatched: 16. This CDR3 spans 16 amino acids. Germline CDR1 MNHEY, CDR2 SMNVEV (reference sequence). The CDR3 reads CASSKRQGPRLGGYTF. The CDR3 DNA reads TGTGCCAGCAGTAAGCGACAGGGACCTAGACTGGGTGGCTACACCTTC.

This rearrangement joins TRBV4-2 to TRBJ1-5, with a possible D match to TRBD1 (6 bases). The V gene's germline CDR1 is LGHNA and CDR2 YNFKEQ. CDR3 length: 16 residues. The V end lost 2 bases, the J end lost 2 bases, and 13 bases lay between the germline ends. This chain's CDR3 is CASSQWGRGGNQPQHF. The CDR3 region has the DNA TGTGCCAGCAGCCAATGGGGGCGCGGTGGCAATCAGCCCCAGCATTTT.

CDR3 bases: TGTGCCAGCCCCCCCCCACGAAACACCATATATTTT. Protein sequence: CASPPPRNTIYF. J is TRBJ1-3 and V is TRBV27; D remains unclear. The germline V gene encodes CDR1 MNHEY and CDR2 SMNVEV (reference sequence). The V and J ends lost 8 bases and 5 bases respectively, with 10 bases between them. This CDR3 spans 12 amino acids.

The rearrangement uses TRBV30 and TRBJ2-5; D is ambiguous. The CDR3 is 11 residues long. V was clipped by 3 bases and J by 4 bases, with 6 bases between them. Germline V gives CDR1 GTSNPN, CDR2 SVGIG (reference sequence). The CDR3: CAWRAIETQYF. The CDR3 region has the DNA TGTGCCTGGAGAGCTATAGAGACCCAGTACTTC.

This chain joins TRBV7-9 and TRBJ1-4; D may be TRBD1 (6 bases). The CDR3 spans 14 residues. Germline lookup yields CDR1 SEHNR and CDR2 FQNEAQ (reference sequence). Trimming shortened V by 2 bases and J by 4 bases, and 8 bases separated the two germline ends. CDR3 sequence: CASSLLQGNEKLFF. CDR3 bases: TGTGCCAGCAGCTTATTACAGGGTAATGAAAAACTGTTTTTT.

This clone was found a few times. This chain joins TRBV4-1 and TRBJ1-6, with a tentative D call TRBD1 (6 bases). This CDR3 has 14 amino acids. The V end lost 3 bases, the J end lost 7 bases, and 10 bases lay between the germline ends. CDR1 is MGHRA, CDR2 YSYEKL, per germline. CDR3 nucleotide sequence: TGCGCCAGCAGCCATCCCGGACAGAATTCACCCCTCCACTTT. Translation gives CASSHPGQNSPLHF.

In the case of this clone: Other DNA sequences in this sample translate to the same CDR3. The chain joins TRBV27 to TRBJ1-5; D uncertain. The ends were cut back, 0 bases at V and 4 bases at J, with 4 bases in the middle. CDR1 and CDR2 from the germline V gene are MNHEY and SMNVEV (reference sequence). This CDR3 contains 13 residues. CDR3 sequence (DNA): TGTGCCAGCAGTTTATCGGGAAATCAGCCCCAGCATTTT. Protein sequence: CASSLSGNQPQHF.

The V gene is TRBV6-5, the J gene TRBJ2-5, with TRBD2 matching 9 bases. The CDR3 contains 15 residues. Germline V lookup: CDR1 MNHEY, CDR2 SVGAGI. V shed 1 base and J 4 bases; nucleotides not matched to a gene: 4. This CDR3 reads CASSYFSGSRETQYF. CDR3 nucleotide sequence: TGTGCCAGCAGTTACTTTAGCGGGAGTAGAGAGACCCAGTACTTC.

V gene TRBV30 combines with J gene TRBJ2-1, with D possibly matching TRBD2 (6 bases). The CDR3 sequence is 15 residues long. V lost 2 bases and J 7 bases, leaving 18 bases between the germline ends. From germline, CDR1 is GTSNPN and CDR2 SVGIG (reference sequence). DNA for the CDR3: TGTGCCTGGAGTCTAGGGAGCAGAGCGGGTAATGAGCAGTTCTTC. It encodes CAWSLGSRAGNEQFF.